This passage covers 19 T cell receptor beta chains from one sample sequenced in a study of blood T cell repertoires in COVID-19 (dated by TCRdb to about 2020). To prepare the library, the immunoSEQ multiplex PCR assay was applied. TCRdb retrieved this table from immuneACCESS and kept in-frame rearrangements only. Not all clones are present; in checked studies, unresolved V genes account for under half, and no reason is known for the remainder. This sample is represented by roughly 81,000 clones; roughly 88% of them were singletons. The top ten constitute approximately 3% of the sample. Sequenced: peripheral blood. These receptors originate from an elderly woman with COVID-19, enrolled during active disease.

This clone was detected only a few times. The chain employs TRBV15 and TRBJ2-6, with a weak D call TRBD1 (6 bases). The CDR3 length is 18 residues. Looked up from germline, CDR1 is LNHNV and CDR2 is YYDKDF (reference sequence). With 5 bases removed from V and 1 base from J, the gap between germline ends came to 18 bases. The CDR3 DNA reads as TGTGCCACCAGCTCCGGCGGCAGGGGTCTGTCTGGGGCCAACGTCCTGACTTTC. Its protein is CATSSGGRGLSGANVLTF.

This clone occurred once. This chain connects TRBV6-1 to TRBJ1-3; D unresolved. V shed 6 bases and J shed 3 bases, with 12 bases lying between them. The CDR3 consists of 14 residues. Germline CDR1 MNHNS, CDR2 SASEGT. The CDR3 nucleotides read TGTGCCAGCAGCCAGACAAAACTTGGAAACACCATATATTTT. This gives the protein CASSQTKLGNTIYF.

A single count supports this clone. The CDR3 spells CASSLSSETQYF. The CDR3 DNA follows: TGTGCCAGCAGTCTCTCTAGTGAGACCCAGTACTTC. The V call is TRBV6-2 or TRBV6-3, the J call TRBJ2-5; D gene ambiguous. Germline assignment: CDR1 MNHEY and CDR2 SVGEGT. The germline V and J ends were trimmed by 5 bases and 5 bases, with 9 bases remaining between them. The CDR3 is made up of 12 amino acids.

The chain uses TRBV5-1 and TRBJ1-1; no clear D. The CDR3 has 14 amino acids. Germline V gives CDR1 SGHRS, CDR2 YFSETQ. Trimming removed 0 bases from V and 4 bases from J, with 10 bases in between. The CDR3 DNA reads as TGCGCCAGCAGCTTGGGAGTCGCGGGCACTGAAGCTTTCTTT. Its protein is CASSLGVAGTEAFF.

CDR3 nucleotides: TGTGCCATCAGCATAGGGGGCGGTGATCAGCCCCAGCATTTT. Residues: CAISIGGGDQPQHF. This chain uses TRBV10-3 with TRBJ1-5, with 7 bases aligning to TRBD1. The J segment lost 5 bases and the V segment lost 6 bases, leaving 7 bases of the junction unmatched. The CDR3 totals 14 residues. The germline CDR1 and CDR2 sequences are ENHRY and SYGVKD.

The chain uses TRBV4-1 and TRBJ1-3, with D maybe TRBD1 (5 bases). Germline lookup yields CDR1 MGHRA and CDR2 YSYEKL. The CDR3 is made up of 18 amino acids. V lost 0 bases and J 0 bases, leaving 15 bases between the germline ends. The CDR3 DNA sequence: TGCGCCAGCAGCCAAGAACAAAGGGGAGGGAGCTCTGGAAACACCATATATTTT. It translates to CASSQEQRGGSSGNTIYF.

This clone has more than one count but fewer than ten. This rearrangement joins TRBV21-1 to TRBJ2-4; the DNA was not compared with TRBD2, the D call given in the table. TRBV21-1 is termed a pseudogene. There are 20 residues in the CDR3. Here the CDR3 reads CASSKEENREREIAKNIQYF. The DNA of the CDR3 is TGTGCCAGCAGCAAAGAGGAGAATCGGGAGCGGGAGATAGCCAAAAACATTCAGTACTTC.

The CDR3 region has the DNA TGTGCCAGCAGCTTAGATCCAGGCATTCAGCCCCAGCATTTT. It encodes CASSLDPGIQPQHF. The chain combines TRBV7-6 with TRBJ1-5; D gene unclear. V lost 1 base and J lost 6, with 10 bases in between. The CDR3 is 14 residues long. Germline V CDR1 and CDR2: SGHVS, FNYEAQ.

The chain couples TRBV12-2 to TRBJ2-1; TRBD2 is the table's D call and was not checked against the DNA. TRBV12-2 is flagged as a pseudogene. This CDR3 is built from 18 residues. The DNA of the CDR3 is TGTGCAAGTCGCCAAGAGGGGATGTGCGGGACCTCCTACAATGAGCAGTTCTTC. This translates into CASRQEGMCGTSYNEQFF.

The chain couples TRBV3-1 (or the pseudogene TRBV3-2) to TRBJ2-7, with 8 bases identical to TRBD1. The V gene end was trimmed by 4 bases and the J gene end by 5 bases; junction bases not matched to a gene: 4. From germline, CDR1 is LGHDT and CDR2 YNNKEL (reference sequence). The CDR3 covers 13 residues. CDR3 residues: CASSRTGPHEQYF. The CDR3 coding sequence is TGTGCCAGCAGCCGGACAGGGCCCCACGAGCAGTACTTC.

Notes on this clone: Other DNA sequences from this sample encode an identical CDR3 as well. J is TRBJ2-5 and V is TRBV5-1, with 7 bases that match TRBD1. CDR1 is SGHRS, CDR2 YFSETQ, per germline. This CDR3 region has 14 residues. J was trimmed by 5 bases and V by 0 bases; bases with no gene match: 4. The CDR3 DNA is TGCGCCAGCAGCTTGGGACAGGGCGGCGAGACCCAGTACTTC. As protein: CASSLGQGGETQYF.

The table lists this clone with a few counts. The chain recombines TRBV5-6 with TRBJ1-3; D perhaps matches TRBD1 (5 bases). The CDR3 spans 15 residues. Trimming took 2 bases from V and 0 from J, leaving 9 bases between them. Germline assignment: CDR1 SGHDT and CDR2 YYEEEE. The CDR3 DNA is TGTGCCAGCAGCTTAGCAGGGAACTCTGGAAACACCATATATTTT. Translated: CASSLAGNSGNTIYF.

The chain combines TRBV2 with TRBJ2-7; D is undetermined. The CDR3 sequence is 14 residues long. CDR1 is SNHLY, CDR2 FYNNEI, per germline. V lost 4 bases and J lost 0, with 10 bases in between. This CDR3 is CASSVDSGSYEQYF. The DNA for the CDR3 is TGTGCCAGCAGTGTCGACTCCGGCTCCTACGAGCAGTACTTC.

V usage is TRBV4-2 and J usage is TRBJ2-3; 11 nucleotides align to TRBD2. CDR3 length: 18 amino acids. Looked up from germline, CDR1 is LGHNA and CDR2 is YNFKEQ. Germline trimming cut 0 bases from V and 4 bases from J; bases unmatched to any gene: 9. DNA for the CDR3: TGTGCCAGCAGCCAAGAAGGGGAACTAGCGGGGGTTGCAGATACGCAGTATTTT. Protein sequence: CASSQEGELAGVADTQYF.

The V and J genes are TRBV27 and TRBJ2-2; D not resolved. With 1 base removed from V and 9 bases from J, the gap between germline ends came to 9 bases. The germline gives CDR1 MNHEY, CDR2 SMNVEV (reference sequence). This CDR3 region has 13 residues. CDR3 in amino acids: CASSLFSSRELFF. CDR3 coding DNA: TGTGCCAGCAGTTTATTCTCGAGCCGGGAGCTGTTTTTT.

The V and J genes are TRBV3-1 (or the pseudogene TRBV3-2) and TRBJ2-1; 8 nucleotides agree with TRBD1. Germline V CDR1 and CDR2: LGHDT, YNNKEL (reference sequence). J lost 1 base, V lost 4 bases, and 3 bases had no gene match. This CDR3 is built from 15 residues. CDR3 coding DNA: TGTGCCAGCAGCCTCGACAGGGGTTCCTACAATGAGCAGTTCTTC. It yields the protein CASSLDRGSYNEQFF.

This clone was seen only once. This chain joins TRBV18 and TRBJ2-3; the D gene is possibly TRBD1 (6 bases). Germline V gene data show CDR1 as KGHSH and CDR2 as LQKENI. This CDR3 region has 15 residues. Trimming removed 0 bases from V and 6 bases from J, with 13 bases in between. The CDR3 loop reads CASSPPSGAWDTQYF. The CDR3 DNA sequence: TGTGCCAGCTCACCACCGTCAGGGGCGTGGGATACGCAGTATTTT.

V and J are TRBV14 and TRBJ1-2; D unresolved. This CDR3 has 13 residues. Trimming removed 0 bases from V and 7 bases from J, with 9 bases in between. The germline V gene has CDR1 SGHDN and CDR2 FVKESK. The CDR3, as DNA: TGTGCCAGCAGCCAAGACCTCTTCTTTGGCTACACCTTC. It is translated as CASSQDLFFGYTF.

The chain links TRBV7-3 to TRBJ2-3; 7 bases agree with TRBD2. The length of the CDR3 is 14 residues. Germline V gene lookup returns CDR1 SGHTA and CDR2 FQGTGA. J lost 8 bases, V lost 4 bases, and 9 bases had no gene match. The chain's CDR3 is CASSSSRLARTQYF. As DNA, the CDR3 is TGTGCCAGCAGCTCATCACGACTAGCTCGTACGCAGTATTTT.